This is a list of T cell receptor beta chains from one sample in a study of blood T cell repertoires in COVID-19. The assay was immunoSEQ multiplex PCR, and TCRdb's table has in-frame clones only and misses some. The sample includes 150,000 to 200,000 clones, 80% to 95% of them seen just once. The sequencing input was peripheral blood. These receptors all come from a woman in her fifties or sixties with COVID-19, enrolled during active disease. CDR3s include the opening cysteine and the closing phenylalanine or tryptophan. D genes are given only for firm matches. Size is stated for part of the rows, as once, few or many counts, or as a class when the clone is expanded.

CDR3aa: CSASKRRAMGLTGELFF
CDR3nt: TGCAGTGCTAGTAAGCGGCGGGCGATGGGGTTGACCGGGGAGCTGTTTTTT
d_gene: NA
v_gene: TRBV20-1
len: 17
j_gene: TRBJ2-2
abundance: NA

CDR3aa: CASSQLTGGAGGYTF
CDR3nt: TGCGCCAGCAGCCAACTAACAGGGGGCGCTGGGGGCTACACCTTC
d_gene: TRBD1
v_gene: TRBV4-3
len: 15
j_gene: TRBJ1-2
abundance: NA

CDR3aa: CASSPATGTRGETQYF
CDR3nt: TGTGCCAGCTCACCGGCGACAGGGACTCGGGGAGAGACCCAGTACTTC
d_gene: NA
v_gene: TRBV18
len: 16
j_gene: TRBJ2-5
abundance: NA

CDR3aa: CASSQAQRGDTGELFF
CDR3nt: TGTGCCAGCAGCCAAGCCCAGCGGGGGGACACCGGGGAGCTGTTTTTT
d_gene: TRBD2
v_gene: TRBV4-2
len: 16
j_gene: TRBJ2-2
abundance: NA

CDR3aa: CASSLGLAGESYNEQFF
CDR3nt: TGCGCCAGCAGCTTGGGACTAGCGGGGGAATCCTACAATGAGCAGTTCTTC
d_gene: TRBD2
v_gene: TRBV5-1
len: 17
j_gene: TRBJ2-1
abundance: NA

CDR3aa: CASSPRGGDTEAFF
CDR3nt: TGTGCCAGCAGCCCAAGAGGGGGGGACACTGAAGCTTTCTTT
d_gene: NA
v_gene: TRBV4-2
len: 14
j_gene: TRBJ1-1
abundance: NA

CDR3aa: CASSLVGYEQYF
CDR3nt: TGTGCCAGCAGCTTAGTCGGTTACGAGCAGTACTTC
d_gene: NA
v_gene: TRBV7-2
len: 12
j_gene: TRBJ2-7
abundance: few

CDR3aa: CASSSPGRGANSPLHF
CDR3nt: TGTGCCAGCAGCTCACCTGGGAGGGGGGCAAATTCACCCCTCCACTTT
d_gene: NA
v_gene: TRBV11-2
len: 16
j_gene: TRBJ1-6
abundance: NA

CDR3aa: CASRERGDQETQYF
CDR3nt: TGTGCCAGTCGCGAGCGGGGGGACCAAGAGACCCAGTACTTC
d_gene: TRBD2
v_gene: TRBV19
len: 14
j_gene: TRBJ2-5
abundance: NA

CDR3aa: CASRHLTGFTYEQYF
CDR3nt: TGTGCCAGCAGACATTTGACAGGGTTTACCTACGAGCAGTACTTC
d_gene: TRBD1
v_gene: TRBV6-6
len: 15
j_gene: TRBJ2-7
abundance: NA

CDR3aa: CASSFGTASNQPQHF
CDR3nt: TGCGCCAGCAGCTTTGGAACAGCTAGCAATCAGCCCCAGCATTTT
d_gene: NA
v_gene: TRBV5-1
len: 15
j_gene: TRBJ1-5
abundance: NA

CDR3aa: CATSTRTGVSMSDTGELFF
CDR3nt: TGTGCCACCAGCACCCGGACAGGGGTCTCAATGTCGGACACCGGGGAGCTGTTTTTT
d_gene: TRBD1
v_gene: TRBV15
len: 19
j_gene: TRBJ2-2
abundance: NA

CDR3aa: CASRTVRDRYGYTF
CDR3nt: TGTGCCAGCAGAACTGTCCGGGACAGATATGGCTACACCTTC
d_gene: TRBD1
v_gene: TRBV27
len: 14
j_gene: TRBJ1-2
abundance: NA

CDR3aa: CAIATGTANYGYTF
CDR3nt: TGTGCCATCGCGACAGGGACGGCTAACTATGGCTACACCTTC
d_gene: TRBD1
v_gene: TRBV10-3
len: 14
j_gene: TRBJ1-2
abundance: NA

CDR3aa: CASSLVSYEQYF
CDR3nt: TGTGCCAGCAGCTTGGTTAGCTACGAGCAGTACTTC
d_gene: NA
v_gene: TRBV5-6
len: 12
j_gene: TRBJ2-7
abundance: NA

CDR3aa: CASSVEARGTGSRGYTF
CDR3nt: TGTGCCAGCAGCGTAGAGGCCCGTGGGACAGGGAGTAGAGGCTACACCTTC
d_gene: TRBD1
v_gene: TRBV9
len: 17
j_gene: TRBJ1-2
abundance: NA

CDR3aa: CASSDRGRSGGYTF
CDR3nt: TGTGCCAGCAGCGACAGGGGAAGGAGCGGTGGCTACACCTTC
d_gene: TRBD1
v_gene: TRBV7-3
len: 14
j_gene: TRBJ1-2
abundance: once

CDR3aa: CAERTGGDGYTF
CDR3nt: TGTGCCGAACGAACGGGGGGGGATGGCTACACCTTC
d_gene: NA
v_gene: TRBV12-3/TRBV12-4
len: 12
j_gene: TRBJ1-2
abundance: NA

CDR3aa: CASSLSGQEQYF
CDR3nt: TGCGCCAGCAGCTTGAGCGGGCAGGAGCAGTACTTC
d_gene: NA
v_gene: TRBV5-1
len: 12
j_gene: TRBJ2-7
abundance: NA

CDR3aa: CASSYKAGSSTGELFF
CDR3nt: TGTGCCAGCAGTTATAAAGCGGGGAGTTCCACCGGGGAGCTGTTTTTT
d_gene: TRBD2
v_gene: TRBV6-5
len: 16
j_gene: TRBJ2-2
abundance: NA

CDR3aa: CASRGTSSYEQYF
CDR3nt: TGTGCCAGCAGGGGGACTAGCTCCTACGAGCAGTACTTC
d_gene: TRBD2
v_gene: TRBV6-5
len: 13
j_gene: TRBJ2-7
abundance: NA

CDR3aa: CASSYSGVGELFF
CDR3nt: TGTGCCAGCAGTTACTCGGGAGTCGGGGAGCTGTTTTTT
d_gene: NA
v_gene: TRBV6-5
len: 13
j_gene: TRBJ2-2
abundance: NA

CDR3aa: CASSLGAPSGGYNEQFF
CDR3nt: TGTGCCAGCAGCTTGGGAGCCCCTAGCGGGGGGTACAATGAGCAGTTCTTC
d_gene: TRBD2
v_gene: TRBV5-4
len: 17
j_gene: TRBJ2-1
abundance: NA

CDR3aa: CASTSWGGEGGYTF
CDR3nt: TGTGCCAGCACCTCCTGGGGAGGGGAGGGTGGCTACACCTTC
d_gene: NA
v_gene: TRBV6-5
len: 14
j_gene: TRBJ1-2
abundance: NA

CDR3aa: CASSAQGAAEAFF
CDR3nt: TGTGCCAGCAGCGCACAGGGGGCGGCTGAAGCTTTCTTT
d_gene: TRBD1
v_gene: TRBV6-2/TRBV6-3
len: 13
j_gene: TRBJ1-1
abundance: once

CDR3aa: CASSFSGRTNEKLFF
CDR3nt: TGCGCCAGCAGCTTCTCAGGGAGGACTAATGAAAAACTGTTTTTT
d_gene: NA
v_gene: TRBV5-1
len: 15
j_gene: TRBJ1-4
abundance: NA

CDR3aa: CASRRDRALNEQYF
CDR3nt: TGTGCCAGCAGGCGAGACAGGGCCTTGAACGAGCAGTACTTC
d_gene: TRBD1
v_gene: TRBV28
len: 14
j_gene: TRBJ2-7
abundance: NA

CDR3aa: CASSGTGGIGDEQFF
CDR3nt: TGTGCCAGCAGTGGGACAGGGGGTATCGGGGATGAGCAGTTCTTC
d_gene: TRBD1
v_gene: TRBV7-3
len: 15
j_gene: TRBJ2-1
abundance: NA

CDR3aa: CASSQQGGNTEAFF
CDR3nt: TGTGCCAGCAGCCAACAGGGGGGGAACACTGAAGCTTTCTTT
d_gene: TRBD1
v_gene: TRBV3-1/TRBV3-2
len: 14
j_gene: TRBJ1-1
abundance: NA

CDR3aa: CSVEDPLGSYNEQFF
CDR3nt: TGCAGCGTTGAAGATCCTCTCGGTTCCTACAATGAGCAGTTCTTC
d_gene: NA
v_gene: TRBV29-1
len: 15
j_gene: TRBJ2-1
abundance: NA

CDR3aa: CASSPGQRVGNTIYF
CDR3nt: TGTGCCAGCAGCCCGGGACAGCGTGTTGGGAACACCATATATTTT
d_gene: TRBD1
v_gene: TRBV3-1/TRBV3-2
len: 15
j_gene: TRBJ1-3
abundance: NA

CDR3aa: CASSSSWRGYTF
CDR3nt: TGTGCCAGCAGCTCCTCTTGGAGAGGCTACACCTTC
d_gene: NA
v_gene: TRBV5-6
len: 12
j_gene: TRBJ1-2
abundance: once

CDR3aa: CASSSLQIGNQPQHF
CDR3nt: TGTGCCAGCAGCTCCCTGCAGATTGGCAATCAGCCCCAGCATTTT
d_gene: NA
v_gene: TRBV6-5
len: 15
j_gene: TRBJ1-5
abundance: NA

CDR3aa: CASSPPSGNEQFF
CDR3nt: TGTGCCAGCTCACCACCGTCGGGAAATGAGCAGTTCTTC
d_gene: NA
v_gene: TRBV18
len: 13
j_gene: TRBJ2-1
abundance: NA

CDR3aa: CASSSPTSGGIQETQYF
CDR3nt: TGTGCCAGCAGTTCACCGACTAGCGGGGGGATCCAAGAGACCCAGTACTTC
d_gene: TRBD2
v_gene: TRBV6-2/TRBV6-3
len: 17
j_gene: TRBJ2-5
abundance: NA

CDR3aa: CASSLEAGAGETQYF
CDR3nt: TGTGCCAGCAGCTTAGAGGCGGGGGCAGGGGAGACCCAGTACTTC
d_gene: NA
v_gene: TRBV7-7
len: 15
j_gene: TRBJ2-5
abundance: NA

CDR3aa: CASSQGWGQLNTEAFF
CDR3nt: TGCGCCAGCAGCCAGGGCTGGGGACAGTTGAACACTGAAGCTTTCTTT
d_gene: TRBD1
v_gene: TRBV4-3
len: 16
j_gene: TRBJ1-1
abundance: NA

CDR3aa: CASSYQGGQLNTEAFF
CDR3nt: TGTGCCAGCAGTTACCAGGGGGGACAGCTGAACACTGAAGCTTTCTTT
d_gene: TRBD1
v_gene: TRBV6-2/TRBV6-3
len: 16
j_gene: TRBJ1-1
abundance: NA

CDR3aa: CASSPYNSYEQYF
CDR3nt: TGTGCCAGCAGTCCGTATAACTCCTACGAGCAGTACTTC
d_gene: NA
v_gene: TRBV6-5
len: 13
j_gene: TRBJ2-7
abundance: NA

CDR3aa: CASSLGQRQHF
CDR3nt: TGTGCCAGCAGTTTAGGACAGCGCCAGCATTTT
d_gene: NA
v_gene: TRBV12-3/TRBV12-4
len: 11
j_gene: TRBJ1-5
abundance: NA

CDR3aa: CSVAWDRGHAFF
CDR3nt: TGCAGCGTCGCATGGGACAGGGGGCATGCTTTCTTT
d_gene: TRBD1
v_gene: TRBV29-1
len: 12
j_gene: TRBJ1-1
abundance: NA

CDR3aa: CASSQLVPQGAFF
CDR3nt: TGTGCCAGCAGCCAATTGGTCCCCCAGGGGGCTTTCTTT
d_gene: NA
v_gene: TRBV14
len: 13
j_gene: TRBJ1-1
abundance: NA